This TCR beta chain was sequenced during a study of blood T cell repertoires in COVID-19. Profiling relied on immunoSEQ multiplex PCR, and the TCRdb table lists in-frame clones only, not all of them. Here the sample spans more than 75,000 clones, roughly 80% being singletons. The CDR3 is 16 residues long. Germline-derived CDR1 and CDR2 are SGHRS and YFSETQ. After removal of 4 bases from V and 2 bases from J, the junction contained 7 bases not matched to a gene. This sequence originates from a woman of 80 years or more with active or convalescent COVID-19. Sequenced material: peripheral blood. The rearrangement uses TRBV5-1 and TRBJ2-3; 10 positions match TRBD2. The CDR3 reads CASSPYTSGDTDTQYF. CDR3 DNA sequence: TGCGCCAGCAGCCCCTACACTAGCGGGGACACAGATACGCAGTATTTT.